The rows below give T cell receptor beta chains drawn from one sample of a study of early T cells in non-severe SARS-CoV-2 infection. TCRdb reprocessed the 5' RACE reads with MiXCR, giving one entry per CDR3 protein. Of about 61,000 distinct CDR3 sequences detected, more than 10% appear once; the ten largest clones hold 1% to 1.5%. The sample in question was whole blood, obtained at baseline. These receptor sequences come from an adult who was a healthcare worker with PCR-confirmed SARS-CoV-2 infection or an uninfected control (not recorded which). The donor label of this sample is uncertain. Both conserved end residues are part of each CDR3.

CDR3: CASSKDRGATDTQYF; V: TRBV19; J: TRBJ2-3
CDR3: CASSGTSSYNSPLHF; V: TRBV5-6; J: TRBJ1-6
CDR3: CSVVGLAETQYF; V: TRBV29-1; J: TRBJ2-5
CDR3: CSALWTGQNEAFF; V: TRBV20-1; J: TRBJ1-1
CDR3: CASSQASVGATNEKLFF; V: TRBV4-1; J: TRBJ1-4
CDR3: CASSQGRDMWGADTQYF; V: TRBV14; J: TRBJ2-3
CDR3: CASSMTSGGSDTQYF; V: TRBV5-1; J: TRBJ2-3
CDR3: CASSIVPITNTGELFF; V: TRBV19; J: TRBJ2-2
CDR3: CASSSRETQYF; V: TRBV7-9; J: TRBJ2-5
CDR3: CAWNPAGASDTQYF; V: TRBV30; J: TRBJ2-3
CDR3: CATSDWTSGATDTQYF; V: TRBV24-1; J: TRBJ2-3
CDR3: CASSPDSNTEAFF; V: TRBV7-7; J: TRBJ1-1
CDR3: CASSSLRGGAGNEQFF; V: TRBV7-6; J: TRBJ2-1
CDR3: CSAKDMANEQFF; V: TRBV20-1; J: TRBJ2-1
CDR3: CASSLGGTRETQYF; V: TRBV7-2; J: TRBJ2-5
CDR3: CASSNNGDMDIQYF; V: TRBV7-9; J: TRBJ2-4
CDR3: CASSSTDTYNSSPLHF; V: TRBV27; J: TRBJ1-6
CDR3: CASSRRGGLNTEAFF; V: TRBV7-8; J: TRBJ1-1
CDR3: CASSSGTGGTGELFF; V: TRBV12-3/TRBV12-4; J: TRBJ2-2
CDR3: CASSGGHSNQPQHF; V: TRBV19; J: TRBJ1-5
CDR3: CASSRSGGDTQYF; V: TRBV2; J: TRBJ2-3
CDR3: CASTPEARGVGIQYF; V: TRBV19; J: TRBJ2-4
CDR3: CASSLLLRQSNEQFF; V: TRBV27; J: TRBJ2-1
CDR3: CASSTLDHGAFF; V: TRBV2; J: TRBJ1-1
CDR3: CASSLKDTGELFF; V: TRBV5-4; J: TRBJ2-2
CDR3: CASSWGLAGSFNEQFF; V: TRBV7-9; J: TRBJ2-1
CDR3: CASSVAGPYGYTF; V: TRBV2; J: TRBJ1-2
CDR3: CASRIDRVPGELFF; V: TRBV12-3/TRBV12-4; J: TRBJ2-2
CDR3: CSARDPRVAGGSTGELFF; V: TRBV20-1; J: TRBJ2-2
CDR3: CASSLVAGAFSTDTQYF; V: TRBV7-6; J: TRBJ2-3
CDR3: CASSQGNEAFF; V: TRBV18; J: TRBJ1-1
CDR3: CASSLGWDPPYNEQFF; V: TRBV5-4; J: TRBJ2-1
CDR3: CASSIRQGWGGELFF; V: TRBV3-1; J: TRBJ2-2
CDR3: CAWSEGWGKANTEAFF; V: TRBV30; J: TRBJ1-1
CDR3: CASSQVGGLAGADTQYF; V: TRBV4-2; J: TRBJ2-3
CDR3: CAWSKTVNQPQHF; V: TRBV30; J: TRBJ1-5
CDR3: CSATTGTNNSPLHF; V: TRBV20-1; J: TRBJ1-6
CDR3: CASSQEVNRNEQFF; V: TRBV3-1; J: TRBJ2-1
CDR3: CASWGLAKNIQYF; V: TRBV2; J: TRBJ2-4
CDR3: CASSERGNSYNEQFF; V: TRBV2; J: TRBJ2-1
CDR3: CASRNTGTVTDTQYF; V: TRBV25-1; J: TRBJ2-3
CDR3: CASPGTYYGYTF; V: TRBV7-6; J: TRBJ1-2
CDR3: CASSPVNTGELFF; V: TRBV2; J: TRBJ2-2
CDR3: CASSQGNRAVTEAFF; V: TRBV4-2; J: TRBJ1-1
CDR3: CASTERGFYQPQHF; V: TRBV2; J: TRBJ1-5
CDR3: CASRYRRVAYNEQFF; V: TRBV6-1; J: TRBJ2-1
CDR3: CASSTETQETQYF; V: TRBV11-2; J: TRBJ2-5
CDR3: CASSRTGGNGYTF; V: TRBV7-2; J: TRBJ1-2
CDR3: CSASGTFGGTEAFF; V: TRBV20-1; J: TRBJ1-1